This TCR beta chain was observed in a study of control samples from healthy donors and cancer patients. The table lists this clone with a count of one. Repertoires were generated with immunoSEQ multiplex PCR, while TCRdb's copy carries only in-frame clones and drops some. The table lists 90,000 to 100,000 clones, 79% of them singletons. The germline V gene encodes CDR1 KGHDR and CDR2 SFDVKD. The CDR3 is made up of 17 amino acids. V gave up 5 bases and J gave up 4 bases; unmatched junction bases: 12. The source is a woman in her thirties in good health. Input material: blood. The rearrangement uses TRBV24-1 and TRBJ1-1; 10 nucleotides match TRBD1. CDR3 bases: TGTGCCACCAGTGTGCGGACCAGGGGACAGGGGTGCACTGAAGCTTTCTTT. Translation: CATSVRTRGQGCTEAFF.